This T cell receptor (beta chain) comes out of a study of blood T cell repertoires in COVID-19. The V gene lost 2 bases and the J gene lost 7 bases, with 12 bases spanning the gap. Germline CDR1 reads SGDLS; CDR2 reads YYNGEE. The CDR3 covers 14 residues. Assay: immunoSEQ multiplex PCR; the TCRdb copy retains only in-frame clones and omits some. The sample contains 25,000 to 35,000 clones, 85% to 95% of which appear only once. V is TRBV9 and J is TRBJ1-4; tentatively, D is TRBD1 (5 bases). Sequencing was done on a sample of peripheral blood. The receptor's source is a woman aged 70 to 79 with COVID-19, enrolled during active disease. The chain's CDR3 is CASSVGTSIEKLFF. As DNA, the CDR3 is TGTGCCAGCAGCGTCGGGACTTCTATTGAAAAACTGTTTTTT.